This TCR beta chain was documented in a study of cytomegalovirus exposure and HLA in healthy donors. Trimming cost V 2 bases and J 8 bases, with 13 bases left between them. The CDR3 is 14 residues long. Germline-derived CDR1 and CDR2 are KGHSH and LQKENI. In this sample, this clone turned up a few times. Generated by immunoSEQ multiplex PCR, the TCRdb table keeps only in-frame clones and is missing some. The table records 200,000 to 300,000 clones, approximately 87% of them present only once. The chain joins TRBV18 to TRBJ1-3; TRBD1 might be the D (5 bases). The sample was PBMCs. The clonotype originates from a man aged 18 to 30 in good health and CMV-seronegative. The CDR3 DNA is TGTGCCAGCTCACCAGAAGCAGGGTGGGACACCATATATTTT. It is translated as CASSPEAGWDTIYF.